The clone carrying this T cell receptor (beta chain) appeared a single time. The sample belongs to a study of blood T cell repertoires in COVID-19. Study background: Italy, Spain and the United States were the sources of the convalescent and acute COVID-19 samples. PBMCs, B-cell-depleted T cells, or T cells provided the cDNA or gDNA that made up the material.

Germline V gives CDR1 SNHLY, CDR2 FYNNEI. CDR3 length: 15 residues. With 7 bases clipped from V and 2 bases from J, the junction kept 6 bases outside the gene matches. In the authors' workflow: Estimates of nucleated cell counts were drawn from the amplification of reference gene primers. Clones were read by immunoSEQ multiplex PCR, and TCRdb kept only the in-frame ones, dropping some. The V and J calls and clone size come from that table; D and trimming were worked out from the DNA. Among roughly 200,000 clones, around 91% were seen once, and the ten largest hold about 0.58%. The sequencing input was peripheral blood. The chain carries TRBV2 and TRBJ2-3; the match to TRBD1 covers 10 bases. The TCR originated in a man in his forties or fifties with acute or convalescent COVID-19. The CDR3 reads CASNRDRGYTDTQYF. CDR3 DNA sequence: TGTGCCAGCAACCGGGACAGGGGATACACAGATACGCAGTATTTT. Together with reference TRBV2 and TRBJ2-3, the CDR3 gives the full variable domain: EPEVTQTPSHQVTQMGQEVILRCVPISNHLYFYWYRQILGQKVEFLVSFYNNEISEKSEIFDDQFSVERPDGSNFTLKIRSTKLEDSAMYFCASNRDRGYTDTQYFGPGTRLTVL.